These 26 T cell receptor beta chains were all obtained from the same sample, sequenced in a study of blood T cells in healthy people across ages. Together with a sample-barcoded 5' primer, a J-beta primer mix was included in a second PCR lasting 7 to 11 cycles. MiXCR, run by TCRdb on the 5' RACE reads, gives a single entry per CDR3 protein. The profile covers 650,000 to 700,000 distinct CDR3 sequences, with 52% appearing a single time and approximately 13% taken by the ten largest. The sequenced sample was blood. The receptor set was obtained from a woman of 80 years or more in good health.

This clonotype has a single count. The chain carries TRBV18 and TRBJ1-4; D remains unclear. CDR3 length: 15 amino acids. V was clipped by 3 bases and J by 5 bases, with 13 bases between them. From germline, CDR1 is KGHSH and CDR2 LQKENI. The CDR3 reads CASSPNRTGNEKLFF. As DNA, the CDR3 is TGTGCCAGCTCACCTAACCGAACGGGAAATGAAAAACTGTTTTTT.

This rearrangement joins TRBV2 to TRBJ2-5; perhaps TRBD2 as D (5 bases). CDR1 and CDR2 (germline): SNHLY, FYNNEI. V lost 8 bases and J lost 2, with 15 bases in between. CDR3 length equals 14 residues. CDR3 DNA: TGTGCCAGCGACGGGGATCTAATACAAGAGACCCAGTACTTC. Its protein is CASDGDLIQETQYF. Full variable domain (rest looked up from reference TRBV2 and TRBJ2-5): EPEVTQTPSHQVTQMGQEVILRCVPISNHLYFYWYRQILGQKVEFLVSFYNNEISEKSEIFDDQFSVERPDGSNFTLKIRSTKLEDSAMYFCASDGDLIQETQYFGPGTRLLVL.

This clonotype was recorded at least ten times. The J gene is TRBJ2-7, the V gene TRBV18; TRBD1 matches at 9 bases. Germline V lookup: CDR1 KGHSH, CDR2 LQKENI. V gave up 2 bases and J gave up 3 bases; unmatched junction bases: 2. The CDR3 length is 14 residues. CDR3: CASSPAGQGYEQYF. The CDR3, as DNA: TGTGCCAGCTCACCAGCGGGACAGGGCTACGAGCAGTACTTC.

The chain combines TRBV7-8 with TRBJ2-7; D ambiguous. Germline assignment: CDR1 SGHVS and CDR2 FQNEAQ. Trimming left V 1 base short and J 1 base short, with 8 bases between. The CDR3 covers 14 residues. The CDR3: CASSLGRRSYEQYF. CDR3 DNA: TGTGCCAGCAGCTTAGGCAGGAGATCCTACGAGCAGTACTTC.

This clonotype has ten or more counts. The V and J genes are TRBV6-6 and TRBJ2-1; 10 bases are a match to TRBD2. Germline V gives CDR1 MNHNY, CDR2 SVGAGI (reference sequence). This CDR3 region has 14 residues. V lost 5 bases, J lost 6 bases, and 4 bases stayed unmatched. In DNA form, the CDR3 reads TGTGCCAGCAGTCCTAGGACTAGCGGCAATGAGCAGTTCTTC. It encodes CASSPRTSGNEQFF.

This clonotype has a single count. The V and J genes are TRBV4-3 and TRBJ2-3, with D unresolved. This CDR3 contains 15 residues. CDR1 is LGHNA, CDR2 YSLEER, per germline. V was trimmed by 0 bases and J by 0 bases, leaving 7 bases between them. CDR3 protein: CASSQDLTSTDTQYF. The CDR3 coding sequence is TGCGCCAGCAGCCAAGATCTAACTAGCACAGATACGCAGTATTTT.

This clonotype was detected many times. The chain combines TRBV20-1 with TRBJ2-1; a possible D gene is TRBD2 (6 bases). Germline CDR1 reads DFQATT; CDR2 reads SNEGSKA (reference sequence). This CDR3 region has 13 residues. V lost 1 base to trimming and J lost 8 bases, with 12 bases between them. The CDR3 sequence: CSARVPRGDEQFF. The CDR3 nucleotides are TGCAGTGCTAGAGTCCCTCGCGGGGATGAGCAGTTCTTC.

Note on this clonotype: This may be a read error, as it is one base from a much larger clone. Here the CDR3 reads CASSPSGGNTDEQYF. The CDR3 nucleotides read TGTGCCAGCAGCCCTTCAGGGGGGAACACAGACGAGCAGTACTTC. The chain uses TRBV27 and TRBJ2-7, with D possibly TRBD1 on 7 matching bases. Germline CDR1 reads MNHEY; CDR2 reads SMNVEV (reference sequence). Trimming removed 6 bases from V and 5 bases from J, with 20 bases in between. This CDR3 has 15 amino acids.

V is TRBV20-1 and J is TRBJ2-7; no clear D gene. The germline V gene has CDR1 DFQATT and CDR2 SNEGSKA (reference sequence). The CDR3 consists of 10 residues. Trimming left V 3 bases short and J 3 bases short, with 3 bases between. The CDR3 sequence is CSASLYEQYF. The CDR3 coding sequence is TGCAGTGCTAGTCTCTACGAGCAGTACTTC.

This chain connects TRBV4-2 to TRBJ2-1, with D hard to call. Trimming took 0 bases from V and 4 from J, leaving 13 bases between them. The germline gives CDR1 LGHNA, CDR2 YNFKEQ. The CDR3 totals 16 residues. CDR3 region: CASSQDGLNVYNEQFF. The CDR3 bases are TGTGCCAGCAGCCAAGATGGGCTAAACGTATACAATGAGCAGTTCTTC.

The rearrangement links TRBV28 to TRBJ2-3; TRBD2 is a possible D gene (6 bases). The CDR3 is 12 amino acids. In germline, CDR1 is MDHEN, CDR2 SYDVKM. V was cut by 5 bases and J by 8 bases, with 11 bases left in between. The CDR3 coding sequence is TGTGCCAGCAGTACGGGAGCCGGTACGCAGTATTTT. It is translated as CASSTGAGTQYF.

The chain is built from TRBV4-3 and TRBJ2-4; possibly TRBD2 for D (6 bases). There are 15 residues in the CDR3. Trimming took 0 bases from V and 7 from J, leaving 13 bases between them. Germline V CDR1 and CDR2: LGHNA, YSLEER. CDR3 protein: CASSQEYSGRNIQYF. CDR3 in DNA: TGCGCCAGCAGCCAAGAATACAGCGGGCGGAACATTCAGTACTTC.

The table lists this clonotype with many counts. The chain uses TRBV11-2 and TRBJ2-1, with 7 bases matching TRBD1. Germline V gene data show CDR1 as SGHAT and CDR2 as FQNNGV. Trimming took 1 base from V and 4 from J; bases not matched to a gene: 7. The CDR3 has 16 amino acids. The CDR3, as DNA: TGTGCCAGCAGCTTAGCGGCAGGGGGTTTATACAATGAGCAGTTCTTC. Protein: CASSLAAGGLYNEQFF.

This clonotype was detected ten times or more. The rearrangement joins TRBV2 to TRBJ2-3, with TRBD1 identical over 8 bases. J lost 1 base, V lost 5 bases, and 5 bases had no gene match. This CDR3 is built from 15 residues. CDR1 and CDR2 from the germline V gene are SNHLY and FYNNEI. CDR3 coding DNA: TGTGCCAGCAGTCTGGACAGGGCGCGCACAGATACGCAGTATTTT. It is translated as CASSLDRARTDTQYF.

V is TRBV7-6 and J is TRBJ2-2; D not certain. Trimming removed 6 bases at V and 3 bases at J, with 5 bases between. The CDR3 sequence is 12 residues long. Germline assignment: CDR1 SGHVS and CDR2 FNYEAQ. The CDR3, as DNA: TGTGCCAGCAGATGGGACACCGGGGAGCTGTTTTTT. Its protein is CASRWDTGELFF.

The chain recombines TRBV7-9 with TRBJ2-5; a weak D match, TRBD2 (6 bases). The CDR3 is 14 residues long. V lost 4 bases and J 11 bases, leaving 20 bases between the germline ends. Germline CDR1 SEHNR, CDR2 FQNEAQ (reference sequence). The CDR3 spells CASSSERAAYGQYF. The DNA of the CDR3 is TGTGCCAGCAGCTCCGAGCGGGCAGCCTACGGGCAGTACTTC. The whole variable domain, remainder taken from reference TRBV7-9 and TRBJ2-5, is DTGVSQNPRHKITKRGQNVTFRCDPISEHNRLYWYRQTLGQGPEFLTYFQNEAQLEKSRLLSDRFSAERPKGSFSTLEIQRTEQGDSAMYLCASSSERAAYGQYFGPGTRLLVL.

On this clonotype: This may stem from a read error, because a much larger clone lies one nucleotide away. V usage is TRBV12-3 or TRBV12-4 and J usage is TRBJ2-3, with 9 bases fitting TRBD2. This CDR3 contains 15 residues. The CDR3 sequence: CASSSSGATSDAQYF. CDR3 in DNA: TGTGCCAGCAGTTCTAGCGGGGCTACCTCAGATGCGCAGTATTTT.

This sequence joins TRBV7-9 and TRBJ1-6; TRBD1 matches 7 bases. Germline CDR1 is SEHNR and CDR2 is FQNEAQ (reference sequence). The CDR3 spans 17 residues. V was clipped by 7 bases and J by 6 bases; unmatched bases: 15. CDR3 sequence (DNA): TGTGCCAGCAACACACTACCGGAGGGGGCGACTAATTCACCCCTCCACTTT. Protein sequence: CASNTLPEGATNSPLHF.

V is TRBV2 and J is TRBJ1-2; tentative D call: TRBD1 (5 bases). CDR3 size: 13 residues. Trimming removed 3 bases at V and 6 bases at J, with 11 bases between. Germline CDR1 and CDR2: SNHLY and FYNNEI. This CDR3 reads CASSDGDANGYTF. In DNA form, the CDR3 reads TGTGCCAGCAGTGACGGGGACGCCAATGGCTACACCTTC.

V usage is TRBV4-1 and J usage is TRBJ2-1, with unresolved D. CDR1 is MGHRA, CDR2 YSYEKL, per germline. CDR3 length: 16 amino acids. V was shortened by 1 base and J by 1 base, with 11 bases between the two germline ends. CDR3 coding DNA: TGCGCCAGCAGCCAAGCGGGCTCTAGGTCCTACAATGAGCAGTTCTTC. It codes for CASSQAGSRSYNEQFF.

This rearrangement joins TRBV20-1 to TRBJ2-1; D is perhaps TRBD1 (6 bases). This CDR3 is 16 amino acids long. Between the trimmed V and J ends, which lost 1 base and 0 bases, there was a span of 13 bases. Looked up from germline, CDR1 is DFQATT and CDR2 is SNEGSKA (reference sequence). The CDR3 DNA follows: TGCAGTGCTAGAGTGGGGGCCCATCGCTCCTACAATGAGCAGTTCTTC. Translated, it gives CSARVGAHRSYNEQFF.

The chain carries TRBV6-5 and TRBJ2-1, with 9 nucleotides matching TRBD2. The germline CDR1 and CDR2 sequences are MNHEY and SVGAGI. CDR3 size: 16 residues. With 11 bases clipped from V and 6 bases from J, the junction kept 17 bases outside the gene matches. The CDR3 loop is CAGTAGGSFRFNEQFF. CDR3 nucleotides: TGTGCCGGCACAGCGGGGGGTAGTTTTAGGTTCAATGAGCAGTTCTTC.

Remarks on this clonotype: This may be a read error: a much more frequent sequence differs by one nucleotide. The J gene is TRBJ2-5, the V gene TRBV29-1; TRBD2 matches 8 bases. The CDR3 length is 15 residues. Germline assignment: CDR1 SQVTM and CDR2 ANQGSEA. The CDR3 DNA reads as TGCAGGGCTAGGCGGGGGGCTAGCGCCCAAGAGACCCAGTACTTC. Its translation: CRARRGASAQETQYF. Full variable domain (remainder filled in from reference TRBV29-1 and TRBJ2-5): SAVISQKPSRDICQRGTSLTIQCQVDSQVTMMFWYRQQPGQSLTLIATANQGSEATYESGFVIDKFPISRPNLTFSTLTVSNMSPEDSSIYLCRARRGASAQETQYFGPGTRLLVL.

As DNA, the CDR3 is TGTGCCAGCAGCTATCGATTAGGACAGGGGATGCACACCGGGGAGCTGTTTTTT. Amino acids: CASSYRLGQGMHTGELFF. The chain combines TRBV3-1 with TRBJ2-2; 9 bases agree with TRBD1. The CDR3 runs to 18 residues. With 5 bases clipped from V and 3 bases from J, the junction kept 13 bases outside the gene matches. The germline CDR1 and CDR2 sequences are LGHDT and YNNKEL (reference sequence).

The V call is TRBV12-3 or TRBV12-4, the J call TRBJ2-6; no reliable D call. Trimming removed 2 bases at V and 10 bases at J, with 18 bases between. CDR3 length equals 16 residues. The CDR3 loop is CASSLSARALGNVLTF. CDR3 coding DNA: TGTGCCAGCAGTTTATCCGCCAGAGCCTTGGGGAACGTCCTGACTTTC.

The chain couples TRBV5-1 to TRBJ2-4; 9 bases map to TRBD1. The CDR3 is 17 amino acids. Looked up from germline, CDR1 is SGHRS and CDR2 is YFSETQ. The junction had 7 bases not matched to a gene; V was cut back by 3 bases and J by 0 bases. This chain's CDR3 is CASSSSGQGIAKNIQYF. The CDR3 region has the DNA TGCGCCAGCAGCTCATCTGGACAGGGGATAGCCAAAAACATTCAGTACTTC.